This T cell receptor beta chain was identified in a study of shared clonotypes between healthy human individuals. Adults of Caucasian background living in Nashville, Tennessee made up all donors. Every subset's genomic DNA went evenly onto several immunoSEQ plates. Per the authors' pipeline: Because ImmunoSEQ provided only junction sequences with no quality scores, the filtering differed. Only in-frame clones appear in the TCRdb table, and some are missing; sequencing was by immunoSEQ multiplex PCR. The DNA gave D and trimming, while V, J and clone size come from that table. The sample yields around 980,000 clones, approximately 78% seen once. This TCR was recovered from a man younger than 35 in good health. Some clones in this sample may be carry-over from other donors' samples. Sequencing input: memory CD4+ T cells from PBMCs. Subset here: CD45RA-negative fraction.

CDR3 nucleotide sequence: TGTGCCAGCAGTCCTCCTCCGGGACGCGAGACCCAGTACTTC. Protein: CASSPPPGRETQYF. V usage is TRBV28 and J usage is TRBJ2-5; either TRBD1 or TRBD2 may fit D (5 bases each). Germline lookup yields CDR1 MDHEN and CDR2 SYDVKM. The germline V and J ends were trimmed by 5 bases and 5 bases, with 15 bases remaining between them. The CDR3 contains 14 residues.